The clone carrying this TCR beta chain was counted a few times. Its antigen remains unidentified. Template switching with 5'RACE generated the TCR cDNA and added a universal primer site and UMIs. TCRdb re-called the 5' RACE reads through MiXCR, storing one row per CDR3 protein. The sample lists some 560,000 distinct CDR3 sequences, about a sixth occurring once. The source of the sample is a study of T cells after yellow fever vaccination. Findings and caveats of the study: It was a small share of clonotypes that appeared in both CD4 and CD8 compartments.

This CDR3 is built from 14 residues. Germline CDR1 SQVTM, CDR2 ANQGSEA. The V gene end was trimmed by 4 bases and the J gene end by 1 base; junction bases not matched to a gene: 4. The chain recombines TRBV29-1 with TRBJ2-1; 7 bases match TRBD1. The clonotype was recovered from a man younger than 30 who received the YFV17D yellow fever vaccine. The specimen comprised PBMCs, sampled 5 days after the first yellow fever vaccination. Here the CDR3 reads CSVVQGMSYNEQFF. In DNA, the CDR3 is TGCAGCGTTGTACAGGGGATGTCCTACAATGAGCAGTTCTTC.